The present entry profiles one T cell receptor (beta chain) with its context. Its antigen is not known. One junction end does not reproduce the germline sequence, and a read error may be involved. Breast cancer patients provided tissue from their axillary draining lymph nodes. The data derive from a study of breast tumors, draining lymph nodes, adjacent tissues. Study results and limitations: The data were judged consistent with most tumor T cells coming from lymph node and expanding in tumor. The lymph node origin of tumor T cells was framed as consistent with a hypothesis, not demonstrated. Tumor repertoires ranked between lymph nodes and nontumor tissue in diversity, with V and J gene preferences. Tumor and nontumor repertoires were significantly more similar in luminal-like than in basal-like breast cancer.

TCRdb analysed the multiplex PCR reads with MiXCR anew, one entry per CDR3 protein. The repertoire has under 350,000 distinct CDR3 sequences, around 31% of them found once; the top ten carry approximately 1%. Germline CDR1 reads SEHNR; CDR2 reads FQNEAQ (reference sequence). This CDR3 region has 15 residues. J is TRBJ1-2 and V is TRBV7-9, with D perhaps matching TRBD1 (5 bases). The sequenced sample consisted of axillary lymph node tissue. This receptor was identified in a female donor with breast cancer. Some clones in this sample may be carry-over from other donors' samples. Here the CDR3 DNA reads TGTGCCAGCAGCAATAAGGCCAGGGTACTATATGGCTACCCCTTC. Residues: CASSNKARVLYGYPF. Supplemented by reference TRBV7-9 and TRBJ1-2, the full variable domain reads DTGVSQNPRHKITKRGQNVTFRCDPISEHNRLYWYRQTLGQGPEFLTYFQNEAQLEKSRLLSDRFSAERPKGSFSTLEIQRTEQGDSAMYLCASSNKARVLYGYPFGSGTRLTVV.